The present T cell receptor beta chain was sequenced within a study of cytomegalovirus exposure and HLA in healthy donors. Germline-derived CDR1 and CDR2 are WNHNN and SYGVQD (reference sequence). The ends lost 4 bases at V and 6 bases at J; junction bases unmatched: 2. The CDR3 extends over 13 amino acids. The PCR used 60 Vbeta and 13 Jbeta primers. The method was immunoSEQ multiplex PCR; TCRdb's version includes in-frame clones alone and lacks a portion of them. The table includes about 190,000 clones, roughly four fifths detected once. This TCR was sampled from a woman in her twenties or thirties in good health and CMV-seropositive. The chain recombines TRBV10-1 with TRBJ1-2; TRBD1 matches at 10 bases. The sequenced sample consisted of PBMCs. CDR3 sequence: CASSGQGANGYTF. The CDR3 bases are TGCGCCAGCAGTGGACAGGGGGCAAATGGCTACACCTTC.